This is a list of T cell receptor beta chains from one sample in a study of T cells in localized non-small cell lung cancer. Method: immunoSEQ multiplex PCR; TCRdb's copy keeps in-frame clones and lacks some. The data hold some 2,700 clones, with approximately 25% observed a single time. The sequencing used lung tumor tissue, collected before any cancer treatment. Source of these receptors: a female donor of 60 years or more with stage I lung adenocarcinoma. Each CDR3 is given with its conserved first and last residue. A D gene is named only where the DNA matches it firmly. Only part of the rows carry a size: once, few, many, or a class if the clone is expanded.

D gene: NA; CDR3 length: 13; V gene: TRBV16; clone size: NA; J gene: TRBJ2-7; CDR3 DNA: TGTGCCAGCAGCCAATTTTGGGGCCGCGAGCAGTACTTC; CDR3 protein: CASSQFWGREQYF
D gene: TRBD2; CDR3 length: 16; V gene: TRBV11-3; clone size: NA; J gene: TRBJ2-1; CDR3 DNA: TGTGCCAGCAGCCTTAGCGGGAGAGGGGGAGACAATGAGCAGTTCTTC; CDR3 protein: CASSLSGRGGDNEQFF
D gene: TRBD2; CDR3 length: 16; V gene: TRBV6-8; clone size: few; J gene: TRBJ2-5; CDR3 DNA: TGTGCCAGCAGCCCGGTAGCGGGAAGGTACCAAGAGACCCAGTACTTC; CDR3 protein: CASSPVAGRYQETQYF
D gene: TRBD2; CDR3 length: 15; V gene: TRBV9; clone size: medium-sized; J gene: TRBJ2-1; CDR3 DNA: TGTGCCAGCAGCGTAGGGCTAGCGGGAGAGGGTGAGCAGTTCTTC; CDR3 protein: CASSVGLAGEGEQFF
D gene: NA; CDR3 length: 15; V gene: TRBV9; clone size: NA; J gene: TRBJ1-1; CDR3 DNA: TGTGCCAGCAGCGTAGTAGCCAGCTTGAACACTGAAGCTTTCTTT; CDR3 protein: CASSVVASLNTEAFF
D gene: TRBD1; CDR3 length: 14; V gene: TRBV10-3; clone size: NA; J gene: TRBJ2-7; CDR3 DNA: TGTGCCATCAGCCCGGACAGGGGAACCTACGAGCAGTACTTC; CDR3 protein: CAISPDRGTYEQYF
D gene: TRBD2; CDR3 length: 14; V gene: TRBV11-3; clone size: NA; J gene: TRBJ2-3; CDR3 DNA: TGTGCCAGCAGCCCCACTAGCGACACAGATACGCAGTATTTT; CDR3 protein: CASSPTSDTDTQYF
D gene: TRBD2; CDR3 length: 16; V gene: TRBV6-8; clone size: NA; J gene: TRBJ2-7; CDR3 DNA: TGTGCCAGCAGTTCAAGGGGACTAGACCCTACCTACGAGCAGTACTTC; CDR3 protein: CASSSRGLDPTYEQYF
D gene: NA; CDR3 length: 14; V gene: TRBV11-3; clone size: NA; J gene: TRBJ2-1; CDR3 DNA: TGTGCCAGCAGCCCACTAGGTTTCGGCAATGAGCAGTTCTTC; CDR3 protein: CASSPLGFGNEQFF
D gene: NA; CDR3 length: 13; V gene: TRBV6-8; clone size: medium-sized; J gene: TRBJ1-2; CDR3 DNA: TGTGCCAGCAGTGAGGGCAGATACTATGGCTACACCTTC; CDR3 protein: CASSEGRYYGYTF
D gene: NA; CDR3 length: 14; V gene: TRBV6-8; clone size: medium-sized; J gene: TRBJ1-1; CDR3 DNA: TGTGCCAGCAGTGCAAGTTTGGGGCGTACTGAAGCTTTCTTT; CDR3 protein: CASSASLGRTEAFF
D gene: NA; CDR3 length: 15; V gene: TRBV18; clone size: NA; J gene: TRBJ2-5; CDR3 DNA: TGTGCCAGCTCACACAAAAGCGCAGTCCAAGAGACCCAGTACTTC; CDR3 protein: CASSHKSAVQETQYF
D gene: NA; CDR3 length: 12; V gene: TRBV9; clone size: NA; J gene: TRBJ2-5; CDR3 DNA: TGTGCCATCCTGAATAGCGAGGAGACCCAGTACTTC; CDR3 protein: CAILNSEETQYF
D gene: TRBD1; CDR3 length: 12; V gene: TRBV28; clone size: few; J gene: TRBJ1-1; CDR3 DNA: TGTGCCAGCAGTCTGGGACAGTTTGAAGCTTTCTTT; CDR3 protein: CASSLGQFEAFF
D gene: NA; CDR3 length: 15; V gene: TRBV6-8; clone size: few; J gene: TRBJ1-5; CDR3 DNA: TGTGCCAGCAGTTACTCGATAGGGGAGGATCAGCCCCAGCATTTT; CDR3 protein: CASSYSIGEDQPQHF
D gene: NA; CDR3 length: 12; V gene: TRBV10-3; clone size: few; J gene: TRBJ2-3; CDR3 DNA: TGTGCCATCAGTGAGTCGAAAGATACGCAGTATTTT; CDR3 protein: CAISESKDTQYF
D gene: TRBD1; CDR3 length: 14; V gene: TRBV30; clone size: NA; J gene: TRBJ1-5; CDR3 DNA: TGTGCCTGGAGTGGACAGGGTGGGAATCAGCCCCAGCATTTT; CDR3 protein: CAWSGQGGNQPQHF
D gene: NA; CDR3 length: 14; V gene: TRBV19; clone size: NA; J gene: TRBJ1-4; CDR3 DNA: TGTGCCAGTAGCACTACGGGGCTAAATGAAAAACTGTTTTTT; CDR3 protein: CASSTTGLNEKLFF
D gene: NA; CDR3 length: 14; V gene: TRBV9; clone size: few; J gene: TRBJ1-2; CDR3 DNA: TGTGCCAGCAGCCCCGACCAAGCGGACTATGGCTACACCTTC; CDR3 protein: CASSPDQADYGYTF
D gene: NA; CDR3 length: 17; V gene: TRBV25-1; clone size: NA; J gene: TRBJ1-4; CDR3 DNA: TGTGCCAGCACCCCTCCGGCCACAAGGAACGGAGGTGAAAAACTGTTTTTT; CDR3 protein: CASTPPATRNGGEKLFF
D gene: TRBD2; CDR3 length: 14; V gene: TRBV28; clone size: few; J gene: TRBJ2-3; CDR3 DNA: TGTGCCAGCAGTCCCTCCGGACTAGCGGGAGGGTTGGATTTT; CDR3 protein: CASSPSGLAGGLDF
D gene: NA; CDR3 length: 13; V gene: TRBV18; clone size: medium-sized; J gene: TRBJ1-4; CDR3 DNA: TGTGCCAGCTCACCGGGGTTTCGTGAAAAACTGTTTTTT; CDR3 protein: CASSPGFREKLFF
D gene: TRBD1; CDR3 length: 14; V gene: TRBV9; clone size: NA; J gene: TRBJ1-1; CDR3 DNA: TGTGCCAGCACTCGAGGGGGCGAGAACACTGAAGCTTTCTTT; CDR3 protein: CASTRGGENTEAFF
D gene: TRBD1; CDR3 length: 15; V gene: TRBV18; clone size: NA; J gene: TRBJ2-3; CDR3 DNA: TGTGCCAGCTCACTAAGGACAGGGCGCACAGATACGCAGTATTTT; CDR3 protein: CASSLRTGRTDTQYF
D gene: NA; CDR3 length: 13; V gene: TRBV18; clone size: few; J gene: TRBJ1-2; CDR3 DNA: TGTGCCAGCTCACCAATTGACAGCTATGGCTACACCTTC; CDR3 protein: CASSPIDSYGYTF
D gene: NA; CDR3 length: 13; V gene: TRBV6-8; clone size: few; J gene: TRBJ2-2; CDR3 DNA: TGTGCCAGCAGTGACAGGCGCGGCGGGGAGCTGTTTTTT; CDR3 protein: CASSDRRGGELFF
D gene: NA; CDR3 length: 17; V gene: TRBV5-1; clone size: NA; J gene: TRBJ1-6; CDR3 DNA: TGCGCCAGCAGCTTGTTAGGGCAGGCAACCTATAATTCACCCCTCCACTTT; CDR3 protein: CASSLLGQATYNSPLHF
D gene: NA; CDR3 length: 13; V gene: TRBV19; clone size: large; J gene: TRBJ1-3; CDR3 DNA: TGTGCCAGTGCTTATAACTCTGGAAACACCATATATTTT; CDR3 protein: CASAYNSGNTIYF